These 14 T cell receptor beta chains originate from one sample sequenced in a study of regulatory T cells in long-lasting Graves disease. Time point in this sample: newly diagnosed GD, antithyroid drugs for less than 3 months. Preparation of the TCR library used RNA extracted from PBMCs. The authors built TCR beta libraries using iRepertoire HTBI primers and Arm-PCR of CDR3 regions. TCRdb re-called the multiplex PCR reads with MiXCR, one entry per CDR3 protein. The data hold around 400,000 distinct CDR3 sequences, with 15% to 18% observed a single time. Here the sequenced sample was peripheral blood mononuclear cells (PBMCs), taken at new diagnosis, from a patient treated with antithyroid drugs. These receptors all come from a female donor with Graves disease.

The CDR3 reads CASGSGQGTGELFF. The DNA for the CDR3 is TGTGCCAGCGGTTCGGGACAGGGGACCGGGGAGCTGTTTTTT. The chain uses TRBV25-1 and TRBJ2-2; 10 bases align to TRBD1. The V gene end was trimmed by 8 bases and the J gene end by 5 bases; junction bases not matched to a gene: 5. This CDR3 is built from 14 residues. Germline V gene sequence: CDR1 MGHDK, CDR2 SYGVNS.

This clonotype was seen many times. The chain uses TRBV24-1 and TRBJ2-6; no reliable D call. The CDR3 totals 17 residues. V lost 5 bases and J 0 bases, leaving 13 bases between the germline ends. CDR1 is KGHDR, CDR2 SFDVKD, per germline. CDR3 amino acids: CATSGGAGDSGANVLTF. The CDR3 DNA sequence: TGTGCCACCAGTGGAGGAGCCGGTGACTCTGGGGCCAACGTCCTGACTTTC.

In its sample, this clonotype was seen a few times. One end of the junction is discordant with germline, which a read error may explain. The rearrangement uses TRBV27 and TRBJ2-3; perhaps TRBD1 as D (5 bases). Germline V lookup: CDR1 MNHEY, CDR2 SMNVEV (reference sequence). The CDR3 length is 13 residues. The CDR3 DNA reads TGTGCCGGCAGTTCTAAATCAACCAGGGCGCAGTATTTT. This sequence encodes CAGSSKSTRAQYF.

The table lists this clonotype with many counts. V usage is TRBV19 and J usage is TRBJ1-5; D is unclear. The CDR3 has 15 residues. The germline gives CDR1 LNHDA, CDR2 SQIVND (reference sequence). Trimming cost V 2 bases and J 3 bases, with 11 bases left between them. CDR3 residues: CASSILRPYNQPQHF. For the CDR3, the DNA is TGTGCCAGTAGTATATTACGCCCCTACAATCAGCCCCAGCATTTT.

The V and J genes are TRBV10-2 and TRBJ2-3; TRBD2 agrees at 14 bases. CDR1 is WSHSY, CDR2 SAAADI, per germline. The CDR3 is made up of 18 amino acids. V was clipped by 3 bases and J by 0 bases; unmatched bases: 5. The CDR3: CASSDMTSGGESTDTQYF. The CDR3, as DNA: TGCGCCAGCAGTGATATGACTAGCGGGGGGGAAAGCACAGATACGCAGTATTTT.

Regarding this clonotype: This may arise from a read error, as a much more abundant clone is one base away. The chain links TRBV28 to TRBJ2-1; D not certain. Germline V lookup: CDR1 MDHEN, CDR2 SYDVKM. The CDR3 is made up of 14 amino acids. The CDR3 sequence is CASSSPDGYSEQFF. The CDR3 coding sequence is TGTGCCAGCAGTTCCCCGGACGGTTACAGTGAGCAGTTCTTC.

This clonotype has ten or more counts. The chain uses TRBV15 and TRBJ2-7, with TRBD2 matching over 9 bases. Germline V CDR1 and CDR2: LNHNV, YYDKDF (reference sequence). Losses at the gene ends were 5 bases for V and 1 base for J; bases not matched to a gene: 24. The CDR3 consists of 21 residues. The CDR3 DNA follows: TGTGCCACCAGCCAGTGGGGCTCGTGGGCGGGAGGGAGCTCGCGATCCTACGAGCAGTACTTC. Translating it yields CATSQWGSWAGGSSRSYEQYF.

The chain is built from TRBV7-8 and TRBJ2-3, with TRBD1 matching 7 bases. The CDR3 is made up of 15 amino acids. CDR1 SGHVS and CDR2 FQNEAQ come from the germline V gene. V was clipped by 7 bases and J by 2 bases; unmatched bases: 9. CDR3 region: CASKPGDSSTDTQYF. CDR3 bases: TGTGCCAGCAAACCCGGGGACAGTTCCACAGATACGCAGTATTTT.

This clonotype occurred many times. The chain employs TRBV18 and TRBJ2-5; D remains unclear. The CDR3 runs 12 residues. Germline lookup yields CDR1 KGHSH and CDR2 LQKENI. V shed 1 base and J shed 5 bases, with 5 bases lying between them. This CDR3 reads CASSPRQETQYF. The CDR3, as DNA: TGTGCCAGCTCACCACGCCAGGAGACCCAGTACTTC.

This clonotype was detected a few times. This could be a read error, since a much larger clone is one nucleotide away. The chain employs TRBV11-3 and TRBJ2-1; no clear D. CDR3 size: 13 residues. Germline assignment: CDR1 SGHNT and CDR2 YENEEA. The CDR3 nucleotides are TGTGCCAGCCGCTTAGGCCGCCACGGTGAGCAGTTCTTC. Translated: CASRLGRHGEQFF.

This clonotype has just a few counts. This chain joins TRBV6-2 or TRBV6-3 and TRBJ2-7, with 8 bases fitting TRBD1. V lost 6 bases, J lost 4 bases, and 14 bases stayed unmatched. The CDR3 loop spans 16 amino acids. The germline V gene encodes CDR1 MNHEY and CDR2 SVGEGT. The CDR3 bases are TGTGCCAGCAGCCGGATCCGGGACAGGATGACTTACGAGCAGTACTTC. Amino acids: CASSRIRDRMTYEQYF.

This clonotype was observed a handful of times. This rearrangement joins TRBV27 to TRBJ1-2; 12 bases are a match to TRBD1. CDR3 length: 15 amino acids. Trimming removed 4 bases from V and 6 bases from J; junction bases left unmatched: 6. Germline values: CDR1 MNHEY, CDR2 SMNVEV (reference sequence). CDR3 protein: CASSSPGQGAHGYTF. The CDR3 DNA sequence: TGTGCCAGCAGTTCACCGGGACAGGGGGCTCATGGCTACACCTTC.

The chain links TRBV2 to TRBJ1-5; possible D gene TRBD1, 5 bases. Trimming pared 2 bases from V and 10 bases from J, leaving 15 bases between. The length of the CDR3 is 14 residues. Germline V gene sequence: CDR1 SNHLY, CDR2 FYNNEI. The CDR3 here is CASSEIARVAPQHF. The DNA for the CDR3 is TGTGCCAGCAGTGAAATAGCCAGGGTGGCACCCCAGCATTTT.

This clonotype occurred a few times. V is TRBV7-9 and J is TRBJ1-2, with 7 bases identical to TRBD1. Germline CDR1 SEHNR, CDR2 FQNEAQ (reference sequence). V lost 5 bases, J lost 8 bases, and 8 bases stayed unmatched. CDR3 length: 13 amino acids. CDR3 residues: CASSAEGAMGYTF. The CDR3 DNA sequence: TGTGCCAGCAGCGCGGAGGGGGCAATGGGCTACACCTTC.